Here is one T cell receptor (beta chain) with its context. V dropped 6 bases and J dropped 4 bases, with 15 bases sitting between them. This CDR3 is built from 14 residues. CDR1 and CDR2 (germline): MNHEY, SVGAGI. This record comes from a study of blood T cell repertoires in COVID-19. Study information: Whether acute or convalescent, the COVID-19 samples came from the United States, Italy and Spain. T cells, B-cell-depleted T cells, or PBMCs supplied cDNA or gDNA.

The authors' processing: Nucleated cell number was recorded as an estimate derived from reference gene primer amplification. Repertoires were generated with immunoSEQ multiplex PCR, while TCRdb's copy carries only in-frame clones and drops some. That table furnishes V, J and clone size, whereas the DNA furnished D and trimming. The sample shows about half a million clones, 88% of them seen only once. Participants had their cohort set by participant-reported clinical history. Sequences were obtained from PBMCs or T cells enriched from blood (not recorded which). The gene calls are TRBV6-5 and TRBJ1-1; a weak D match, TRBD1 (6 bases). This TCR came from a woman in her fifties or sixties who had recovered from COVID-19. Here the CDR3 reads CASRTPGVGTEAFF. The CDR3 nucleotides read TGTGCCAGCAGAACCCCAGGGGTTGGCACTGAAGCTTTCTTT.